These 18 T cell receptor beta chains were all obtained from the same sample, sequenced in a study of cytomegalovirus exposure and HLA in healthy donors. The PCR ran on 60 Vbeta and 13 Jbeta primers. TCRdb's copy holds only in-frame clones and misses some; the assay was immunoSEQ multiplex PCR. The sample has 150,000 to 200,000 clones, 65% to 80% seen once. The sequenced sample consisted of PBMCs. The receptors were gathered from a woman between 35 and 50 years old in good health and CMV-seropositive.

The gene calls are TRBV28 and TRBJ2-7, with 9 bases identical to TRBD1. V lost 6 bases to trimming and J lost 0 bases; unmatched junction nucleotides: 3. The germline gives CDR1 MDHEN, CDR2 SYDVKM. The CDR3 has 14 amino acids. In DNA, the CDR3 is TGTGCCAGCAGACGACAGGGGGACTCCTACGAGCAGTACTTC. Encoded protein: CASRRQGDSYEQYF.

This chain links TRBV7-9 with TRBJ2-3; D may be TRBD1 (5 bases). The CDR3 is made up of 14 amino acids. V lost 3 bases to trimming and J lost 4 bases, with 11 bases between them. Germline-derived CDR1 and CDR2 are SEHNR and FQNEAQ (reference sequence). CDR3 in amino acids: CASSLAGMADTQYF. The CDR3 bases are TGTGCCAGCAGCTTGGCAGGGATGGCAGATACGCAGTATTTT.

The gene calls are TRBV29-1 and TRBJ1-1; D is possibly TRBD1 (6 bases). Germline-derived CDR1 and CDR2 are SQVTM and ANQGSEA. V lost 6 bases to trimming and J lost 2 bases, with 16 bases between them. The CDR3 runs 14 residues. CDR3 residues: CSVLRTAFNTEAFF. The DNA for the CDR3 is TGCAGCGTCCTAAGGACAGCTTTCAACACTGAAGCTTTCTTT.

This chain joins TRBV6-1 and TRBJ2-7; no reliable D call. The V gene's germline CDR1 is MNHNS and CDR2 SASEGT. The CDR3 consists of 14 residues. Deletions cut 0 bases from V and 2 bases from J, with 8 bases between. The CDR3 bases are TGTGCCAGCAGTGAAGCGGGCCTAACCTACGAGCAGTACTTC. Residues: CASSEAGLTYEQYF.

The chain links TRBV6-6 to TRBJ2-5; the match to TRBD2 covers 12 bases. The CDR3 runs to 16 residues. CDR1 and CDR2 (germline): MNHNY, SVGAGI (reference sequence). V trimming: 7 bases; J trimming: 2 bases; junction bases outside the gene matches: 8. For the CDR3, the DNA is TGTGCCAGCACCAGATGGACTAGCGGGGAACAAGAGACCCAGTACTTC. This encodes CASTRWTSGEQETQYF.

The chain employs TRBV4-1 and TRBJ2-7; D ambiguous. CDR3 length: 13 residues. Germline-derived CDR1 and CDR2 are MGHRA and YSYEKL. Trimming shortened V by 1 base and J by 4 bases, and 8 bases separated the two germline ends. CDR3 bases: TGCGCCAGCAGCCAAGTCCAGTTGTACGAGCAGTACTTC. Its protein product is CASSQVQLYEQYF.

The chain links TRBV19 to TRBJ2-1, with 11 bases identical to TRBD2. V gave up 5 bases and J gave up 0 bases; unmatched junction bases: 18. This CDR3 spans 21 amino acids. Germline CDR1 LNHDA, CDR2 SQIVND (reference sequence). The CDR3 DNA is TGTGCCAGTAGTCCAATAGCCGGGACTAGCGGCTACCGCAGCTCCTACAATGAGCAGTTCTTC. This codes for CASSPIAGTSGYRSSYNEQFF.

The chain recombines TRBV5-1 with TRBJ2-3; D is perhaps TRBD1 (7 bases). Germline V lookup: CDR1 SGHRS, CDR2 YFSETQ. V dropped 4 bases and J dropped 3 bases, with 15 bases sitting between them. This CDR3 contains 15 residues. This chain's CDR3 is CASSPQAGQTDTQYF. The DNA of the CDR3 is TGCGCCAGCAGCCCGCAGGCGGGACAGACAGATACGCAGTATTTT.

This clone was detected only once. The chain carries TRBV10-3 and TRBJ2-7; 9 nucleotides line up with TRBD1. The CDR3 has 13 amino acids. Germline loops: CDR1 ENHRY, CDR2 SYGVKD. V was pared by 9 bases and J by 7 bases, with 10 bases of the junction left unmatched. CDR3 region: CAIRQGGQGEQYF. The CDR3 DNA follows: TGTGCCATTCGACAGGGGGGTCAAGGTGAGCAGTACTTC.

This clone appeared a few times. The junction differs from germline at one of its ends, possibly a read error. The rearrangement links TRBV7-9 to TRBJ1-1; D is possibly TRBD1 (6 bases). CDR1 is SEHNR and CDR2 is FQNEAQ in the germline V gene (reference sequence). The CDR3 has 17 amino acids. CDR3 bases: TGTTCCAGCAGCTTAGAGGCCTTAGGGGGAATGAACACTGAAGCTTTCTTT. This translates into CSSSLEALGGMNTEAFF.

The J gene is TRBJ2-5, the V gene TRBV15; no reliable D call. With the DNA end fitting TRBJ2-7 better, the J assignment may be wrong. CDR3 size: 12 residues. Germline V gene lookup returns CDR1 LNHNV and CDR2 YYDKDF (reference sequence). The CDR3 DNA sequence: TGTGCCACCAGCAGGTACGCAAACGAGCAGTACTTC. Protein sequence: CATSRYANEQYF.

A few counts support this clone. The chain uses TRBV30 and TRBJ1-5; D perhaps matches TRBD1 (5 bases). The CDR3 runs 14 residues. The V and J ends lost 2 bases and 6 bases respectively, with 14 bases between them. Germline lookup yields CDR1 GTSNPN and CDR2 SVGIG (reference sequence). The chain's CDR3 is CAWSLGQGGQPQHF. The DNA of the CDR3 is TGTGCCTGGAGTTTGGGTCAGGGAGGTCAGCCCCAGCATTTT.

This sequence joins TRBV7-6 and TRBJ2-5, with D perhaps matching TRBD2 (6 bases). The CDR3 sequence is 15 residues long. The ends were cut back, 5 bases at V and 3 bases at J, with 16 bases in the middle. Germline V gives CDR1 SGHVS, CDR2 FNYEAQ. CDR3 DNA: TGTGCCAGCAGCCGAAGATCGACTAGGGAAGAGACCCAGTACTTC. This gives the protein CASSRRSTREETQYF. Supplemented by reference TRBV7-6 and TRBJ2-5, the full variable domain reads GAGVSQSPRYKVTKRGQDVALRCDPISGHVSLYWYRQALGQGPEFLTYFNYEAQQDKSGLPNDRFSAERPEGSISTLTIQRTEQRDSAMYRCASSRRSTREETQYFGPGTRLLVL.

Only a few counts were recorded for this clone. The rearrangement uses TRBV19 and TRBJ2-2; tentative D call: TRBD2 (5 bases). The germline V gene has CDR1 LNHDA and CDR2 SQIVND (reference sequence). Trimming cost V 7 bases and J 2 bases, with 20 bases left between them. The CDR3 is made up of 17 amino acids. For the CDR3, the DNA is TGTGCCAGTATTGACTCCCCGGCGGAGGCAAACACCGGGGAGCTGTTTTTT. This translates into CASIDSPAEANTGELFF.

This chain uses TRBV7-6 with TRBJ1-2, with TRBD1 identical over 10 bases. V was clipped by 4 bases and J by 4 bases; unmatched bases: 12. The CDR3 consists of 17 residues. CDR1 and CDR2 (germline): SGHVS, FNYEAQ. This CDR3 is CASSSDLRQGAGYGYTF. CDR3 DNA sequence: TGTGCCAGCAGCTCAGACCTAAGACAGGGGGCTGGCTATGGCTACACCTTC. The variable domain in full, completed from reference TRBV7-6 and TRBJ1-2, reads GAGVSQSPRYKVTKRGQDVALRCDPISGHVSLYWYRQALGQGPEFLTYFNYEAQQDKSGLPNDRFSAERPEGSISTLTIQRTEQRDSAMYRCASSSDLRQGAGYGYTFGSGTRLTVV.

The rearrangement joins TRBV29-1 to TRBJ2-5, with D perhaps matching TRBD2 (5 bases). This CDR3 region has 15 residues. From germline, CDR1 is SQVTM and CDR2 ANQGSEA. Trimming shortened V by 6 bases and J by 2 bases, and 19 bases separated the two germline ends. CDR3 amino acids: CSVRGWVAAQETQYF. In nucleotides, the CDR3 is TGCAGCGTCCGAGGGTGGGTGGCCGCACAAGAGACCCAGTACTTC.

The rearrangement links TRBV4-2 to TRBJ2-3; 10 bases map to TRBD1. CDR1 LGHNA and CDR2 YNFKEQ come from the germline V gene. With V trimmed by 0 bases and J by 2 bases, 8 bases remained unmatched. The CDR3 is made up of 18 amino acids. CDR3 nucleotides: TGTGCCAGCAGCCAAGAACGAGGGGACAGGGGACACACAGATACGCAGTATTTT. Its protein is CASSQERGDRGHTDTQYF.

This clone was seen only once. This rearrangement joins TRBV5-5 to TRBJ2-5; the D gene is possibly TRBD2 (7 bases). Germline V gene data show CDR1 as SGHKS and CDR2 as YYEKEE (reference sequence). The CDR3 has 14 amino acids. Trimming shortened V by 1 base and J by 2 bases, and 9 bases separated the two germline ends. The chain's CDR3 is CASSLSGTQETQYF. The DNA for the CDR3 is TGTGCCAGCAGCTTGAGCGGGACACAAGAGACCCAGTACTTC.